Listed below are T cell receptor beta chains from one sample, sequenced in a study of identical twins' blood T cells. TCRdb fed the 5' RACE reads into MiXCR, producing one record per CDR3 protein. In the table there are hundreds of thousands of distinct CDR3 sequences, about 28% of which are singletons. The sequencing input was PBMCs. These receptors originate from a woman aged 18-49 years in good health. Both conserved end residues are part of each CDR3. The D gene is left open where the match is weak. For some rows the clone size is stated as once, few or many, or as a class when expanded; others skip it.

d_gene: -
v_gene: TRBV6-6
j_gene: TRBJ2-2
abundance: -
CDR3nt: TGTGCCAGCAGTAATATGAACACCGGGGAGCTGTTTTTT
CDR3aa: CASSNMNTGELFF

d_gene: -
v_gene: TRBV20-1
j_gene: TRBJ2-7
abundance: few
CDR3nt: TGCAGTGCTAGACCATTTAACCAGGGCGAGCAGTACTTC
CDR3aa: CSARPFNQGEQYF

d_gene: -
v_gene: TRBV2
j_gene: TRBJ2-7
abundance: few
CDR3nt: TGTGCCAGCAGCGTGGGGTTACTAGCTGCCTACGAGCAGTACTTC
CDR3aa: CASSVGLLAAYEQYF

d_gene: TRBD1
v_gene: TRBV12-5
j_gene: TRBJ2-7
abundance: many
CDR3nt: TGTGCTAGTGGTTTGGACAGGGGGTACGAGCAGTACTTC
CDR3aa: CASGLDRGYEQYF

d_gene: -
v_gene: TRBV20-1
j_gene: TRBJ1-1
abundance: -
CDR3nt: TGCAGTGCTAGGGGGGTTAGGGTGAACACTGAAGCTTTCTTT
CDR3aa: CSARGVRVNTEAFF

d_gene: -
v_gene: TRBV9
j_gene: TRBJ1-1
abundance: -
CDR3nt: TGTGCCAGCAGCAAAAGGGACTCCACTGAAGCTTTCTTT
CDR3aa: CASSKRDSTEAFF

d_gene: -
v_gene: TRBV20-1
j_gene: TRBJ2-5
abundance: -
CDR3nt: TGCAGTGCTAGGGGCGGGCTAGAGACCCAGTACTTC
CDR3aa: CSARGGLETQYF

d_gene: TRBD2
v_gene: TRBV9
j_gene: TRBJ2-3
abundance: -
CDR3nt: TGTGCCGGCAGCCCCCGAATAGCGGGATTAGAAGATACGCAGTATTTT
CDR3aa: CAGSPRIAGLEDTQYF

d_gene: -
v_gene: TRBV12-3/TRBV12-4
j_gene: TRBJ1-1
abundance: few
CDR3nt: TGTGCCAGCACTCTGAAGGCCTCATTTGGAGCTTTCTTT
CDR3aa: CASTLKASFGAFF

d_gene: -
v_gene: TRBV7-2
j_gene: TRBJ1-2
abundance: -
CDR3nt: TGTGCCAGCAGTCCAGTAAGGAGTAACTATGGCTACACCTTC
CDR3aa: CASSPVRSNYGYTF

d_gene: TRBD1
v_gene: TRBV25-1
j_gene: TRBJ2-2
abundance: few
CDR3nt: TGTGCCAGCAGTGGGGCCTTGGGACAGGGCTACACCGGGGAGCTGTTTTTT
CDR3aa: CASSGALGQGYTGELFF

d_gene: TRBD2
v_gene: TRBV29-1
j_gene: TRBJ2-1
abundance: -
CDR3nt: TGCAGCGTTTCGAGCGGGGGCTCCTACAATGAGCAGTTCTTC
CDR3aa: CSVSSGGSYNEQFF

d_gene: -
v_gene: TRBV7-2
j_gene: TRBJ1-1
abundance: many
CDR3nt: TGTGCCAGCAGCTTATTGGGTTTGAACACTGAAGCTTTCTTT
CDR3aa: CASSLLGLNTEAFF

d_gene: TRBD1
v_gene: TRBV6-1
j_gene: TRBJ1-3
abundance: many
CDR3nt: TGTGCCAGCACCTCAAGAGGTTGGGGGACAGAAGGGTACACCATATATTTT
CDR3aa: CASTSRGWGTEGYTIYF

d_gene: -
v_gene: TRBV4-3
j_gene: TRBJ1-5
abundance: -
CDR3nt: TGCGCCAGCAGCCAAGAGATCACGCTCTCGAATCAGCCCCAGCATTTT
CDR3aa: CASSQEITLSNQPQHF

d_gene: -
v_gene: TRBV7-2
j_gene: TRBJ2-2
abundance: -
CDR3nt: TGTGCCAGCAGCTTAGCCTATCAGATCACCGGGGAGCTGTTTTTT
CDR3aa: CASSLAYQITGELFF

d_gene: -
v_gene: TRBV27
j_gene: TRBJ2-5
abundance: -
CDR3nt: TGTGCCGGCAGGACACACTACCAAGAGACCCAGTACTTC
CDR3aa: CAGRTHYQETQYF